The 27 T cell receptor beta chains presented below share a single source sample, sequenced in a study of CD8+CD57+ T cells in acquired aplastic anemia. The study profiled TCR beta VDJ and CDR3 using genomic DNA as template. In TCRdb, the reads were re-called with MiXCR into one record per CDR3 protein. This sample has a few hundred thousand distinct CDR3 sequences; approximately 60% occur once, and the top ten carry around 28%. The specimen sequenced was sorted CD4+, CD8+, or CD8+CD57+ T cells (not recorded which) from PBMCs. The receptors derive from a human donor in good health.

This clonotype showed up just a few times. The chain has TRBV7-9 and TRBJ2-7, with TRBD1 matching 9 bases. CDR1 and CDR2 from the germline V gene are SEHNR and FQNEAQ (reference sequence). Trimming cost V 1 base and J 3 bases; bases outside gene matches: 4. The CDR3 consists of 15 residues. The CDR3 is CASSLEGQGFYEQYF. The CDR3, as DNA: TGTGCCAGCAGCTTAGAGGGACAGGGATTCTACGAGCAGTACTTC.

This clonotype appeared many times. The rearrangement joins TRBV14 to TRBJ2-3; TRBD2 matches 16 bases. Looked up from germline, CDR1 is SGHDN and CDR2 is FVKESK. V gave up 4 bases and J gave up 3 bases; unmatched junction bases: 13. The CDR3 is 20 amino acids. The CDR3 DNA is TGTGCCAGCAGCCCTTTGGGGACTAGCGGGAGGGCCTCTTGGACAGATACGCAGTATTTT. Translation: CASSPLGTSGRASWTDTQYF.

This chain's CDR3 is CASSDHGLQNTEAFF. The CDR3 nucleotides read TGTGCCAGCAGTGACCATGGACTGCAGAACACTGAAGCTTTCTTT. The V and J genes are TRBV2 and TRBJ1-1; D gene unclear. The CDR3 runs 15 residues. Germline-derived CDR1 and CDR2 are SNHLY and FYNNEI. Trimming left V 3 bases short and J 1 base short, with 12 bases between.

This clonotype was seen only a few times. This may stem from a read error, because a much larger clone lies one nucleotide away. Here the CDR3 reads CSAPNRDRENTGELLF. Here the CDR3 DNA reads TGCAGTGCTCCCAACCGGGACAGGGAAAACACCGGGGAGCTGCTTTTT. The chain combines TRBV20-1 with TRBJ2-2; 9 positions agree with TRBD1. Looked up from germline, CDR1 is DFQATT and CDR2 is SNEGSKA (reference sequence). The CDR3 is 16 residues long.

CDR3 sequence reads: CSAGVHEQYF. CDR3 DNA sequence: TGCAGTGCCGGAGTACACGAGCAGTACTTC. The chain has TRBV20-1 and TRBJ2-7; D remains unclear. CDR3 length: 10 residues. V was trimmed by 6 bases and J by 5 bases, leaving 8 bases between them. Germline V gene data show CDR1 as DFQATT and CDR2 as SNEGSKA (reference sequence).

The sample holds one count of this clonotype. This sequence joins TRBV25-1 and TRBJ1-1, with D unresolved. V lost 1 base, J lost 8 bases, and 5 bases lay in between. Germline V lookup: CDR1 MGHDK, CDR2 SYGVNS. This CDR3 spans 11 amino acids. CDR3 nucleotides: TGTGCCAGCAGTGAATTCAGCGAAGCTTTCTTT. This sequence encodes CASSEFSEAFF.

The rearrangement joins TRBV5-5 to TRBJ1-1, with D unclear. CDR1 is SGHKS, CDR2 YYEKEE, per germline (reference sequence). V lost 5 bases and J lost 7, with 15 bases in between. This CDR3 spans 13 amino acids. The CDR3 DNA reads TGTGCCAGCAGAATGGACGGACGTGGTGAAGCTTTCTTT. Translated, it gives CASRMDGRGEAFF.

This clonotype has a count of ten or more. The chain couples TRBV11-2 to TRBJ1-4, with 7 nucleotides matching TRBD1. CDR3 length: 17 residues. V lost 1 base to trimming and J lost 2 bases; unmatched junction nucleotides: 7. CDR1 SGHAT and CDR2 FQNNGV come from the germline V gene. The CDR3, as DNA: TGTGCCAGCAGCTTAGGGGCAGGGGGAACTACTAATGAAAAACTGTTTTTT. Encoded protein: CASSLGAGGTTNEKLFF.

V gene TRBV10-3 combines with J gene TRBJ2-7; no clear D gene. With 6 bases removed from V and 3 bases from J, the gap between germline ends came to 9 bases. Germline V gives CDR1 ENHRY, CDR2 SYGVKD. CDR3 length: 12 residues. CDR3 in DNA: TGTGCCATCAGGAGAGACGGCTACGAGCAGTACTTC. Translated: CAIRRDGYEQYF.

The chain joins TRBV20-1 to TRBJ2-1; 7 bases agree with TRBD2. The V segment lost 1 base and the J segment 0 bases; nucleotides outside the gene matches: 12. Germline-derived CDR1 and CDR2 are DFQATT and SNEGSKA (reference sequence). The CDR3 is 18 residues long. CDR3 in DNA: TGCAGTGCTAGAGGGGGCGGTAGCGGGTCGAGCTCCTACAATGAGCAGTTCTTC. Translating it yields CSARGGGSGSSSYNEQFF.

This clonotype turned up a few times. The V gene is TRBV10-2, the J gene TRBJ2-5; D is undetermined. Germline lookup yields CDR1 WSHSY and CDR2 SAAADI. V was trimmed by 2 bases and J by 5 bases, leaving 3 bases between them. The CDR3 runs to 11 residues. The CDR3 bases are TGCGCCAGCAGTGAGATGGAGACCCAGTACTTC. Its translation is CASSEMETQYF.

There are a few counts of this clonotype. The V call is TRBV20-1, the J call TRBJ2-7; D tentatively reads TRBD1 or TRBD2 (5 bases each). The germline CDR1 and CDR2 sequences are DFQATT and SNEGSKA (reference sequence). The CDR3 is 14 residues long. Deletions cut 6 bases from V and 3 bases from J, with 18 bases between. In DNA form, the CDR3 reads TGCAGTGCACCGACTATGGGACCTTTCTACGAGCAGTACTTC. The encoded protein is CSAPTMGPFYEQYF.

The chain is built from TRBV19 and TRBJ2-5, with TRBD2 matching over 8 bases. The CDR3 totals 14 residues. Losses at the gene ends were 6 bases for V and 5 bases for J; bases not matched to a gene: 8. Looked up from germline, CDR1 is LNHDA and CDR2 is SQIVND (reference sequence). DNA of the CDR3: TGTGCCAGTAGGCCGGCGGGAGGTCTGGAGACCCAGTACTTC. It is translated as CASRPAGGLETQYF.

The rearrangement uses TRBV2 and TRBJ2-1, with 7 bases fitting TRBD2. J was trimmed by 6 bases and V by 6 bases; bases with no gene match: 8. CDR1 and CDR2 (germline): SNHLY, FYNNEI. CDR3 length: 14 amino acids. The DNA for the CDR3 is TGTGCCAGCAGCGTAGCGGGTGCTCTCAATGAGCAGTTCTTC. Its protein is CASSVAGALNEQFF.

A remark on this clonotype: Because the CDR3's place on the DNA is in doubt, the DNA is left out and the CDR3 is given as listed by TCRdb. The rearrangement links TRBV5-1 to TRBJ2-2; the table calls TRBD1, which could not be checked here. With termini counted, the CDR3 has 18 amino acids. Germline loops: CDR1 SGHRS, CDR2 YFSETQ. This CDR3 is CASSLSPSGEQFFGELFF.

Turning to this clonotype: One junction end disagrees with the germline gene, perhaps due to a read error. The V and J genes are TRBV20-1 and TRBJ2-5; 8 nucleotides agree with TRBD1. This CDR3 is 13 amino acids long. Germline V gene lookup returns CDR1 DFQATT and CDR2 SNEGSKA (reference sequence). CDR3 protein: CSARDRYQEAQHF. In nucleotides, the CDR3 is TGCAGTGCAAGGGACAGGTACCAAGAGGCCCAGCACTTC.

The rearrangement links TRBV5-5 to TRBJ2-1; no reliable D call. The CDR3 runs to 13 residues. Germline assignment: CDR1 SGHKS and CDR2 YYEKEE (reference sequence). V was pared by 0 bases and J by 5 bases, with 6 bases between. CDR3 nucleotides: TGTGCCAGCAGCTTGGCTGTCAACAATGAGCAGTTCTTC. Protein sequence: CASSLAVNNEQFF.

The chain uses TRBV20-1 and TRBJ2-7, with 9 bases fitting TRBD2. With 2 bases clipped from V and 5 bases from J, the junction kept 10 bases outside the gene matches. This CDR3 has 15 residues. In germline, CDR1 is DFQATT, CDR2 SNEGSKA (reference sequence). This chain's CDR3 is CSARPPGTSFDEQYF. The CDR3 DNA reads TGCAGTGCTAGACCTCCCGGGACTAGCTTCGACGAGCAGTACTTC.

The chain has TRBV7-9 and TRBJ2-5; TRBD1 is a possible D gene (6 bases). The CDR3 is 16 residues long. Germline V gene sequence: CDR1 SEHNR, CDR2 FQNEAQ (reference sequence). V was clipped by 3 bases and J by 7 bases, with 21 bases between them. The CDR3 here is CASSLPSGDKGVTQYF. CDR3 in DNA: TGTGCCAGCAGCTTGCCGAGTGGGGACAAGGGGGTGACCCAGTACTTC.

Only a few counts were recorded for this clonotype. The chain joins TRBV7-3 to TRBJ2-7, with D possibly called TRBD1 or TRBD2 (7 bases each). Trimming cost V 5 bases and J 1 base, with 12 bases left between them. The CDR3 is made up of 14 amino acids. Germline CDR1 and CDR2: SGHTA and FQGTGA. Here the CDR3 reads CASSPAGQSYEQYF. CDR3 nucleotides: TGTGCCAGCAGCCCAGCGGGACAGTCCTACGAGCAGTACTTC.

Concerning this clonotype: A junction boundary mismatches the germline segment, possibly from a read error. V is TRBV10-3 and J is TRBJ1-2, with a tentative D call TRBD1 (5 bases). Germline lookup yields CDR1 ENHRY and CDR2 SYGVKD. This CDR3 contains 19 residues. The DNA of the CDR3 is TGTGCCAGCAGTGAACGGGGGAGAGGGGTACGGGAACAAAACTATGGCTACACCTTC. This sequence encodes CASSERGRGVREQNYGYTF.

In its sample, this clonotype was seen many times. The chain combines TRBV2 with TRBJ2-2; 11 positions agree with TRBD2. Per germline, CDR1 SNHLY and CDR2 FYNNEI. CDR3 size: 14 residues. The trim removed 10 bases at V and 4 bases at J, leaving 5 bases unmatched. The DNA for the CDR3 is TGTGCCACCGCAACTAGCGGGGGCACCGGGGAGCTGTTTTTT. This sequence encodes CATATSGGTGELFF. The full variable domain, rest sourced from reference TRBV2 and TRBJ2-2, is EPEVTQTPSHQVTQMGQEVILRCVPISNHLYFYWYRQILGQKVEFLVSFYNNEISEKSEIFDDQFSVERPDGSNFTLKIRSTKLEDSAMYFCATATSGGTGELFFGEGSRLTVL.

As concerns this clonotype: The junction does not match germline at one end; this may be a read error. This chain uses TRBV5-1 with TRBJ2-1; 12 bases map to TRBD1. Germline V gene data show CDR1 as SGHRS and CDR2 as YFSETQ. The CDR3 has 13 residues. Here the CDR3 reads CASSSGTGGKGVF. CDR3 sequence (DNA): TGCGCCAGCAGCTCGGGGACAGGGGGCAAGGGAGTCTTC. Drawing the rest from reference TRBV5-1 and TRBJ2-1, the complete variable domain is KAGVTQTPRYLIKTRGQQVTLSCSPISGHRSVSWYQQTPGQGLQFLFEYFSETQRNKGNFPGRFSGRQFSNSRSEMNVSTLELGDSALYLCASSSGTGGKGVFGPGTRLTVL.

V and J are TRBV7-9 and TRBJ1-2; D is undetermined. The germline V gene encodes CDR1 SEHNR and CDR2 FQNEAQ (reference sequence). Trimming took off 5 bases at V and 8 bases at J, with 15 bases between the two ends. This CDR3 region has 13 residues. In DNA, the CDR3 is TGTGCCAGCAGCGATTTGGGATACGACGGCTACACCTTC. It encodes CASSDLGYDGYTF.

The J gene is TRBJ1-2, the V gene TRBV10-3; D gene unclear. The germline V gene encodes CDR1 ENHRY and CDR2 SYGVKD. The CDR3 totals 17 residues. V was cut by 1 base and J by 0 bases, with 15 bases left in between. CDR3 in amino acids: CAISELGLTEANYGYTF. The CDR3 coding sequence is TGTGCCATCAGTGAGTTAGGACTGACCGAAGCTAACTATGGCTACACCTTC.

This clonotype was observed at least ten times. The chain joins TRBV7-9 to TRBJ2-1; possibly TRBD1 for D (5 bases). The V end lost 4 bases, the J end lost 4 bases, and 11 bases lay between the germline ends. The CDR3 has 14 residues. CDR1 and CDR2 (germline): SEHNR, FQNEAQ (reference sequence). The CDR3 spells CASSSRTQYNEQFF. CDR3 sequence (DNA): TGTGCCAGCAGCTCACGGACACAGTACAATGAGCAGTTCTTC.

The chain recombines TRBV12-3 or TRBV12-4 with TRBJ2-1; TRBD2 matches 7 bases. Unmatched junction bases numbered 9, after V lost 7 bases and J lost 6 bases. CDR3 length: 14 residues. The CDR3 coding sequence is TGTGCCAGCAATTTTGGCGGGAGTGGCAATGAGCAGTTCTTC. It translates to CASNFGGSGNEQFF.